The clone carrying this TCR delta chain was seen a handful of times. This is likely an artifact of a read error, given a far larger clone one base away. The sample is drawn from a study of gamma-delta chains in newborns, infants, children. The overall study: Microbial exposure reportedly drives polyclonal innate γδ T cell expansion after birth.

TCRdb re-called the reads via CATT. In the table there are 3,000 to 4,000 delta-chain clones, about 0.6% of which are singletons. Germline CDR1 reads GEAIGNYY; CDR2 reads EKD. CDR3 length equals 17 residues. The receptor's source is a child who was a newborn, infant or young child, either healthy, febrile or measles-vaccinated (not recorded which). The V call is TRDV2, the J call TRDJ3, with TRDD3 identical over 10 bases. What was sequenced was blood. The CDR3 protein is CACDTGGYSWDARQMFF. In DNA, the CDR3 is TGTGCCTGTGACACTGGGGGATACTCCTGGGACGCCCGACAGATGTTTTTC.